The rows below give T cell receptor beta chains drawn from one sample of a study of cytomegalovirus exposure and HLA in healthy donors. Sequenced by immunoSEQ multiplex PCR; TCRdb stores in-frame clones only, minus some. Of about 140,000 clones in the sample, approximately 84% were seen once. Material for sequencing was PBMCs. The origin of the receptors is a woman in her sixties or seventies in good health and CMV-seropositive. CDR3s leave out the opening cysteine and the closing phenylalanine or tryptophan.

13 | TRBV7-6 | ASSDRGAPGDGYT
14 | TRBV6-1 | ASSAPGTGGRGGYT
12 | TRBV29-1 | SVVLGTGYYEQY
13 | TRBV7-8 | ASSSRRSGTYEQY
11 | TRBV7-9 | ASSSSGNTEAF
11 | TRBV5-4 | ASSLGTNNEQF
13 | TRBV2 | ASNMGQGASTEAF
12 | TRBV4-2 | ASSQDLGQPEAF
12 | TRBV7-2 | ASSLRSGGNEQF
17 | TRBV18 | ASSPRDSFIFSGANVLT
12 | TRBV4-3 | ASSQRTGASGYT
14 | TRBV4-1 | ASSQGLAGVYNEQF
13 | TRBV7-2 | ASSLAPVNTGELF
15 | TRBV4-1 | ASSQTLLAGGGHEQY
12 | TRBV2 | ASSEWGGNQPQH
11 | TRBV30 | AWSGQGNTEAF
14 | TRBV4-3 | ASSQDRGGGDEKLF
11 | TRBV5-4 | ASSPGLAREQY
12 | TRBV6-5 | ASTEGLFNQPQH
18 | TRBV4-1 | ASSQDLYPLRGNSNQPQH
13 | TRBV4-3 | ASSQEYRASYEQY
12 | TRBV19 | ASSMAVANYGYT
13 | TRBV21-1 | ASPPTHYSNQPQH
9 | TRBV2 | ASSGTSGYT
12 | TRBV15 | ATSRPGQGPEAF
12 | TRBV7-3 | ASSSTSTRREQF
11 | TRBV30 | AWSVKQNTEAF
11 | TRBV28 | ASNEQGAYGYT
12 | TRBV4-1 | ASSPGQGRYEQY
13 | TRBV5-4 | ASSLSASVNNEQF
11 | TRBV30 | AWSVGPNSPLH
14 | TRBV7-9 | ASSLTGGLAVYEQY
14 | TRBV27 | ASSLPLAGGSYEQY
12 | TRBV16 | ASSQSGTGLGYT
11 | TRBV4-3 | ASSQDVEYGYT
9 | TRBV28 | ATRTVNEQF
13 | TRBV6-6 | ASSNYGQGGNEQF
13 | TRBV5-1 | ASCAGTGGYNEQF
10 | TRBV29-1 | SAQEIGHGYT
15 | TRBV11-2 | ASSSLERTSVIGELF